Below, 13 T cell receptor beta chains from the same sample are listed, as sequenced in a study of OX40 agonist ivuxolimab in advanced cancers. Clones were read by immunoSEQ multiplex PCR, and TCRdb kept only the in-frame ones, dropping some. The data show 75,000 to 100,000 clones, 90% seen once. The sequencing used CD4+ or CD8+ T cells sorted from blood, collected in a trial of the OX40 agonist ivuxolimab. The receptor set was obtained from an adult with an advanced solid tumor such as melanoma, head and neck, liver or kidney cancer.

CDR3 nucleotide sequence: TGTGCCACCATACGACGGCCCTATGGCTACACCTTC. Translated, it gives CATIRRPYGYTF. J is TRBJ1-2 and V is TRBV28, with D unclear. Trimming took 10 bases from V and 4 from J, leaving 13 bases between them. The V gene's germline CDR1 is MDHEN and CDR2 SYDVKM. The CDR3 loop spans 12 amino acids.

This chain connects TRBV15 to TRBJ2-2; 7 nucleotides align to TRBD2. The CDR3 sequence is 15 residues long. Trimming removed 1 base from V and 6 bases from J; junction bases left unmatched: 5. In germline, CDR1 is LNHNV, CDR2 YYDKDF (reference sequence). The CDR3 loop reads CATSRVGAGAGELFF. CDR3 coding DNA: TGTGCCACCAGCAGAGTTGGTGCGGGAGCCGGGGAGCTGTTTTTT. The full variable domain, its missing parts supplied by reference TRBV15 and TRBJ2-2, is DAMVIQNPRYQVTQFGKPVTLSCSQTLNHNVMYWYQQKSSQAPKLLFHYYDKDFNNEADTPDNFQSRRPNTSFCFLDIRSPGLGDTAMYLCATSRVGAGAGELFFGEGSRLTVL.

V usage is TRBV10-3 and J usage is TRBJ1-6; 10 positions agree with TRBD1. Trimming cost V 7 bases and J 8 bases; bases outside gene matches: 5. CDR1 and CDR2 from the germline V gene are ENHRY and SYGVKD. The CDR3 is made up of 14 amino acids. CDR3 region: CAIIWDRGDSPLHF. The CDR3, as DNA: TGTGCCATCATTTGGGACAGGGGTGATTCACCCCTCCACTTT.

This rearrangement joins TRBV4-2 to TRBJ2-7; 8 positions agree with TRBD2. Trimming removed 2 bases from V and 0 bases from J; junction bases left unmatched: 12. Per the germline V gene, CDR1 is LGHNA and CDR2 is YNFKEQ. This CDR3 region has 18 residues. The CDR3 DNA follows: TGTGCCAGCAGCCAAAAAGCGCCGGGAGGGGTGACCTCCTACGAGCAGTACTTC. As protein: CASSQKAPGGVTSYEQYF.

J is TRBJ2-1 and V is TRBV7-2, with TRBD1 identical over 10 bases. This CDR3 has 15 amino acids. With 4 bases clipped from V and 7 bases from J, the junction kept 7 bases outside the gene matches. Germline V CDR1 and CDR2: SGHTA, FQGNSA. The CDR3 sequence: CASSSRDRGVNEQFF. CDR3 nucleotides: TGTGCCAGCAGCTCTCGGGACAGGGGAGTTAATGAGCAGTTCTTC.

The chain joins TRBV19 to TRBJ2-1; a weak D match, TRBD2 (6 bases). Germline CDR1 and CDR2: LNHDA and SQIVND (reference sequence). The CDR3 has 15 residues. Trimming took 5 bases from V and 1 from J, leaving 12 bases between them. CDR3 region: CASSSRAGSYNEQFF. In DNA, the CDR3 is TGTGCCAGTAGTTCCCGAGCGGGTTCCTACAATGAGCAGTTCTTC.

The chain employs TRBV7-2 and TRBJ1-3, with 7 bases fitting TRBD1. The V and J ends lost 6 bases and 5 bases, in that order; junction bases with no gene match: 7. The CDR3 has 14 amino acids. In germline, CDR1 is SGHTA, CDR2 FQGNSA. CDR3 in DNA: TGTGCCAGCAGTTATACAGGGGACCGAAACACCATATATTTT. Its translation: CASSYTGDRNTIYF.

The CDR3 coding sequence is TGTGCCAGCAGCGCCACCGGGGGTGACGAGCAGTACTTC. Translation gives CASSATGGDEQYF. The V call is TRBV7-3, the J call TRBJ2-7; perhaps TRBD2 as D (6 bases). The length of the CDR3 is 13 residues. Trimming left V 5 bases short and J 5 bases short, with 13 bases between. Germline V gives CDR1 SGHTA, CDR2 FQGTGA.

The chain joins TRBV6-1 to TRBJ2-7, with D unresolved. CDR1 is MNHNS and CDR2 is SASEGT in the germline V gene. The CDR3 consists of 13 residues. With 1 base removed from V and 6 bases from J, the gap between germline ends came to 10 bases. Written as DNA, the CDR3 is TGTGCCAGCAGTGAAGACCCTCTTTCCGAGCAGTACTTC. It translates to CASSEDPLSEQYF.

Note on this clone: The CDR3 ends on some other residue instead of the conserved phenylalanine or tryptophan, so this is likely a read error. The chain uses TRBV14 and TRBJ1-1, with TRBD1 as a possible D gene (5 bases). Trimming took off 1 base at V and 4 bases at J, with 19 bases between the two ends. The CDR3 has 17 amino acids. The germline gives CDR1 SGHDN, CDR2 FVKESK. CDR3 sequence (DNA): TGTGCCAGCAGCCAAGCGGCAGGCTTTATGAGGGGCACTGAAGCTTTCCTT. Its translation: CASSQAAGFMRGTEAFL.

CDR3 protein: CASSPGGGRGTGELFF. The CDR3 coding sequence is TGTGCCAGCAGCCCTGGGGGCGGGAGGGGGACCGGGGAGCTGTTTTTT. The chain has TRBV27 and TRBJ2-2; 9 positions match TRBD2. The germline V gene encodes CDR1 MNHEY and CDR2 SMNVEV (reference sequence). The trim removed 6 bases at V and 5 bases at J, leaving 10 bases unmatched. CDR3 length: 16 amino acids.

This clone was found once. The rearrangement uses TRBV15 and TRBJ2-5; D is ambiguous. The CDR3 totals 16 residues. CDR1 and CDR2 (germline): LNHNV, YYDKDF (reference sequence). Trimming removed 1 base from V and 4 bases from J, with 16 bases in between. This CDR3 is CATSRVGVVLGETQYF. The CDR3 nucleotides are TGTGCCACCAGCAGAGTTGGGGTAGTTCTAGGAGAGACCCAGTACTTC.

In nucleotides, the CDR3 is TGCAGCGCACAGGACAGCATGGGCACTGAAGCTTTCTTT. It encodes CSAQDSMGTEAFF. This chain uses TRBV29-1 with TRBJ1-1, with D tentatively TRBD1 (6 bases). The CDR3 is 13 amino acids. Germline assignment: CDR1 SQVTM and CDR2 ANQGSEA. Trimming removed 7 bases at V and 4 bases at J, with 16 bases between.